This TCR beta chain was retrieved from a study of T cell responses to AZD1222 COVID-19 vaccine. On this clone itself: Its target is unknown.

Assay: immunoSEQ multiplex PCR; the TCRdb copy retains only in-frame clones and omits some. The sample carries about 110,000 clones, about nine tenths recorded once. Whole-study findings and limits: Vaccine-associated CD4 TCRs ranged over spike, dominating at 160-218 and 743-854. Donors were mostly white British, more females; clonal diversity possibly underestimated. Repertoire sampling happened only post peak T cell response.

The material was peripheral blood, obtained on day 0 of AZD1222 vaccination. The source is an adult in good health.

DNA for the CDR3: TGTGCCAGCAGTTACGCAGGGGTCTACCCCTACGAGCAGTACTTC. Its protein product is CASSYAGVYPYEQYF. This rearrangement joins TRBV6-2 or TRBV6-3 to TRBJ2-7; D is perhaps TRBD1 (6 bases). The CDR3 contains 15 residues. Germline V gene data show CDR1 as MNHEY and CDR2 as SVGEGT. V was shortened by 2 bases and J by 2 bases, with 13 bases between the two germline ends.